The 28 T cell receptor beta chains below come from one sample, sequenced in a study of cytomegalovirus exposure and HLA in healthy donors. The protocol was immunoSEQ multiplex PCR, while the TCRdb copy is restricted to in-frame clones and leaves out a portion. The data show 120,000 or so clones, around 90% seen once. Input material: PBMCs. The source of these receptors is a woman aged 18-29 years in good health and CMV-seronegative.

The chain recombines TRBV2 with TRBJ2-7, with unresolved D. Per the germline V gene, CDR1 is SNHLY and CDR2 is FYNNEI. Trimming pared 9 bases from V and 6 bases from J, leaving 9 bases between. This CDR3 contains 10 residues. CDR3 coding DNA: TGTGCCAGTCTAGAGAGCGAGCAGTACTTC. Protein: CASLESEQYF.

This rearrangement joins TRBV4-2 to TRBJ1-3, with D possibly being TRBD1 (6 bases). The germline CDR1 and CDR2 sequences are LGHNA and YNFKEQ. V was clipped by 0 bases and J by 2 bases, with 17 bases between them. The CDR3 runs 18 residues. The CDR3 loop reads CASSQDEASTGTGNTIYF. The CDR3 region has the DNA TGTGCCAGCAGCCAAGATGAGGCGTCAACAGGGACTGGAAACACCATATATTTT.

The chain employs TRBV2 and TRBJ1-5, with D perhaps TRBD1 (5 bases). The V end lost 7 bases, the J end lost 0 bases, and 13 bases lay between the germline ends. The germline V gene encodes CDR1 SNHLY and CDR2 FYNNEI. This CDR3 is 15 amino acids long. As DNA, the CDR3 is TGTGCCAGCACCCAGGGCGCAGTTAGCAATCAGCCCCAGCATTTT. Its translation: CASTQGAVSNQPQHF.

This CDR3 is CASSSGQGARNTEAFF. DNA of the CDR3: TGCGCCAGCAGCTCCGGACAGGGGGCACGGAACACTGAAGCTTTCTTT. This chain connects TRBV5-1 to TRBJ1-1; 11 nucleotides line up with TRBD1. Germline CDR1 SGHRS, CDR2 YFSETQ. This CDR3 is built from 16 residues. J lost 1 base, V lost 3 bases, and 5 bases had no gene match. Complete variable domain (other parts from reference TRBV5-1 and TRBJ1-1): KAGVTQTPRYLIKTRGQQVTLSCSPISGHRSVSWYQQTPGQGLQFLFEYFSETQRNKGNFPGRFSGRQFSNSRSEMNVSTLELGDSALYLCASSSGQGARNTEAFFGQGTRLTVV.

V gene TRBV18 combines with J gene TRBJ1-5; D gene unclear. Germline CDR1 and CDR2: KGHSH and LQKENI. V gave up 3 bases and J gave up 1 base, with 4 bases separating them. The CDR3 is 13 residues long. The CDR3 DNA is TGTGCCAGCTCACCCCGGAGCAATCAGCCCCAGCATTTT. Amino acids: CASSPRSNQPQHF.

The CDR3 DNA reads TGTGCCAGCAGCTTGAAGACAGGGGGGATCGGGGAGCTGTTTTTT. Its protein is CASSLKTGGIGELFF. The chain uses TRBV5-4 and TRBJ2-2; 9 nucleotides agree with TRBD1. This CDR3 comprises 15 residues. CDR1 and CDR2 (germline): SGHNT, YYREEE (reference sequence). Trimming took 1 base from V and 7 from J; bases not matched to a gene: 5.

The chain has TRBV5-1 and TRBJ2-7; D gene uncertain. Germline V CDR1 and CDR2: SGHRS, YFSETQ. Trimming pared 0 bases from V and 6 bases from J, leaving 7 bases between. The CDR3 has 12 residues. The CDR3 sequence is CASSLVPSEQYF. CDR3 bases: TGCGCCAGCAGCTTGGTCCCCTCCGAGCAGTACTTC.

V is TRBV5-1 and J is TRBJ2-6, with TRBD1 identical over 11 bases. This CDR3 has 16 amino acids. The germline V gene has CDR1 SGHRS and CDR2 YFSETQ. V was pared by 4 bases and J by 2 bases, with 2 bases of the junction left unmatched. CDR3: CASSQGQGAGANVLTF. In DNA form, the CDR3 reads TGCGCCAGCAGCCAGGGACAGGGGGCTGGGGCCAACGTCCTGACTTTC.

This sequence joins TRBV6-1 and TRBJ2-1; 8 bases align to TRBD2. Germline lookup yields CDR1 MNHNS and CDR2 SASEGT. V shed 4 bases and J 4 bases; nucleotides not matched to a gene: 12. The CDR3 has 17 amino acids. The CDR3 is CASSAGGGEAPYNEQFF. The CDR3 coding sequence is TGTGCCAGCAGTGCGGGGGGGGGAGAAGCGCCGTACAATGAGCAGTTCTTC.

CDR3 loop: CASSAGGNTEAFF. The CDR3 bases are TGCGCCAGCAGCGCAGGGGGGAACACTGAAGCTTTCTTT. The chain joins TRBV5-1 to TRBJ1-1, with 7 bases aligning to TRBD1. The germline gives CDR1 SGHRS, CDR2 YFSETQ. The CDR3 runs to 13 residues. The ends lost 4 bases at V and 1 base at J; junction bases unmatched: 1.

The chain combines TRBV2 with TRBJ2-3; TRBD1 agrees at 7 bases. CDR3 length: 15 residues. The ends lost 6 bases at V and 2 bases at J; junction bases unmatched: 8. CDR1 is SNHLY, CDR2 FYNNEI, per germline. CDR3 region: CASRHRDRLTDTQYF. DNA for the CDR3: TGTGCCAGCAGGCACCGGGACAGACTCACAGATACGCAGTATTTT.

The chain couples TRBV19 to TRBJ2-2; the D is unclear. The CDR3 is 14 amino acids. Trimming took off 4 bases at V and 6 bases at J, with 12 bases between the two ends. Germline lookup yields CDR1 LNHDA and CDR2 SQIVND (reference sequence). Written as DNA, the CDR3 is TGTGCCAGTAGTACTTCGCTGGCGGCCGGGGAGCTGTTTTTT. This codes for CASSTSLAAGELFF. Supplemented by reference TRBV19 and TRBJ2-2, the full variable domain reads DGGITQSPKYLFRKEGQNVTLSCEQNLNHDAMYWYRQDPGQGLRLIYYSQIVNDFQKGDIAEGYSVSREKKESFPLTVTSAQKNPTAFYLCASSTSLAAGELFFGEGSRLTVL.

The chain recombines TRBV28 with TRBJ1-6; D gene ambiguous. This CDR3 comprises 16 residues. V lost 9 bases to trimming and J lost 0 bases, with 15 bases between them. The germline V gene encodes CDR1 MDHEN and CDR2 SYDVKM. The CDR3 loop reads CARIPQASSYNSPLHF. The DNA for the CDR3 is TGTGCCAGAATCCCCCAGGCGAGCTCCTATAATTCACCCCTCCACTTT.

The rearrangement joins TRBV7-9 to TRBJ2-2; 14 bases fit TRBD2. Germline assignment: CDR1 SEHNR and CDR2 FQNEAQ (reference sequence). Trimming at V came to 4 bases and at J to 5 bases, leaving 6 bases not matched to a gene. The length of the CDR3 is 17 residues. The CDR3, as DNA: TGTGCCAGCAGCTCTATCCGACTAGCGGGAGGGACCGGGGAGCTGTTTTTT. Translation gives CASSSIRLAGGTGELFF.

This rearrangement joins TRBV27 to TRBJ2-5; 7 nucleotides agree with TRBD1. Germline CDR1 is MNHEY and CDR2 is SMNVEV (reference sequence). The CDR3 runs to 17 residues. After removal of 0 bases from V and 0 bases from J, the junction contained 7 bases not matched to a gene. CDR3 in DNA: TGTGCCAGCAGTTTATCACTCGGGGACAGCCACCAAGAGACCCAGTACTTC. Amino acids: CASSLSLGDSHQETQYF.

This clone appeared a single time. The chain is built from TRBV7-3 and TRBJ2-1, with D perhaps matching TRBD1 (6 bases). Germline CDR1 is SGHTA and CDR2 is FQGTGA. The CDR3 length is 13 residues. The V gene lost 2 bases and the J gene lost 6 bases, with 8 bases spanning the gap. CDR3 DNA sequence: TGTGCCAGCAGCTTATCAGGGGCCAATGAGCAGTTCTTC. It translates to CASSLSGANEQFF.

The chain carries TRBV19 and TRBJ2-5, with D perhaps TRBD2 (6 bases). The CDR3 consists of 14 residues. Trimming pared 4 bases from V and 7 bases from J, leaving 16 bases between. Germline CDR1 and CDR2: LNHDA and SQIVND (reference sequence). Here the CDR3 reads CASSTPGSRGTQYF. The CDR3 bases are TGTGCCAGTAGTACCCCCGGGAGTAGGGGGACCCAGTACTTC.

J is TRBJ1-4 and V is TRBV18; TRBD1 is a possible D gene (6 bases). Germline V gene data show CDR1 as KGHSH and CDR2 as LQKENI. The CDR3 spans 15 residues. V was trimmed by 1 base and J by 7 bases, leaving 13 bases between them. The CDR3 reads CASSPLQGLGEKLFF. Written as DNA, the CDR3 is TGTGCCAGCTCACCACTGCAGGGGTTGGGTGAAAAACTGTTTTTT.

The genes are TRBV7-9 and TRBJ1-4; 7 bases are a match to TRBD1. The V gene end was trimmed by 4 bases and the J gene end by 7 bases; junction bases not matched to a gene: 15. Germline CDR1 and CDR2: SEHNR and FQNEAQ (reference sequence). The CDR3 loop spans 17 amino acids. This chain's CDR3 is CASSSYRGPPYGEKLFF. In DNA, the CDR3 is TGTGCCAGCAGCTCGTACAGGGGCCCCCCTTATGGTGAAAAACTGTTTTTT.

In nucleotides, the CDR3 is TGTGCCAGCAGTTCAAGGGGCGCCAGGAACGAAAAACTGTTTTTT. This translates into CASSSRGARNEKLFF. This rearrangement joins TRBV6-5 to TRBJ1-4, with D maybe TRBD1 (5 bases). Germline V gene data show CDR1 as MNHEY and CDR2 as SVGAGI. The CDR3 runs to 15 residues. The V end was cut by 4 bases, the J end by 8 bases, with 17 bases between.

The CDR3 reads CASSPRLAGIYEQYF. In DNA form, the CDR3 reads TGTGCCAGCAGCCCTCGACTAGCTGGAATATACGAGCAGTACTTC. The chain combines TRBV5-4 with TRBJ2-7, with 7 bases lining up with TRBD2. Germline-derived CDR1 and CDR2 are SGHNT and YYREEE (reference sequence). The CDR3 sequence is 15 residues long. Trimming took 4 bases from V and 4 from J; bases not matched to a gene: 11.

CDR3 nucleotide sequence: TGTGCCAGCAGGACAGGGGGACGCACAGATACGCAGTATTTT. Protein product: CASRTGGRTDTQYF. The chain has TRBV2 and TRBJ2-3; 9 bases agree with TRBD1. The CDR3 has 14 residues. Trimming at V came to 6 bases and at J to 1 base, leaving 2 bases not matched to a gene. Looked up from germline, CDR1 is SNHLY and CDR2 is FYNNEI.

The CDR3 region has the DNA TGTGCCAGCAGTGAGGGACAGGGGAGGAACACCATATATTTT. Translation: CASSEGQGRNTIYF. The V gene is TRBV2, the J gene TRBJ1-3; TRBD1 aligns across 10 bases. CDR1 is SNHLY, CDR2 FYNNEI, per germline. Trimming cost V 3 bases and J 7 bases; bases outside gene matches: 3. The CDR3 loop spans 14 amino acids.

The rearrangement uses TRBV6-6 and TRBJ1-2; 8 nucleotides match TRBD1. Unmatched junction bases numbered 4, after V lost 6 bases and J lost 4 bases. CDR1 MNHNY and CDR2 SVGAGI come from the germline V gene (reference sequence). This CDR3 contains 13 residues. The CDR3: CASSDGTGYGYTF. The CDR3 DNA reads as TGTGCCAGCAGCGACGGGACAGGCTATGGCTACACCTTC.

This chain uses TRBV29-1 with TRBJ1-1; D gene unclear. There are 10 residues in the CDR3. From germline, CDR1 is SQVTM and CDR2 ANQGSEA. Trimming removed 5 bases at V and 2 bases at J, with 3 bases between. This chain's CDR3 is CSVLNTEAFF. CDR3 DNA: TGCAGCGTTTTAAACACTGAAGCTTTCTTT.

The chain carries TRBV6-5 and TRBJ1-2, with 8 nucleotides matching TRBD1. J lost 8 bases, V lost 5 bases, and 13 bases had no gene match. Germline lookup yields CDR1 MNHEY and CDR2 SVGAGI. The CDR3 spans 15 residues. CDR3 in amino acids: CASSRGDRLTEGYTF. CDR3 coding DNA: TGTGCCAGCAGTCGAGGGGACAGGTTGACGGAAGGCTACACCTTC.

V usage is TRBV11-2 and J usage is TRBJ2-3; possible D gene TRBD2, 5 bases. The CDR3 is 16 amino acids. Germline assignment: CDR1 SGHAT and CDR2 FQNNGV. Trimming left V 4 bases short and J 6 bases short, with 20 bases between. The chain's CDR3 is CASSSRPGLLADTQYF. In nucleotides, the CDR3 is TGTGCCAGCAGCTCGAGACCAGGACTCCTGGCGGATACGCAGTATTTT.

This sequence joins TRBV7-9 and TRBJ1-6; D is unresolved. Per germline, CDR1 SEHNR and CDR2 FQNEAQ (reference sequence). This CDR3 has 16 residues. V lost 3 bases and J lost 0, with 9 bases in between. The CDR3 nucleotides are TGTGCCAGCAGCTTCTCGGGGAGCTCCTATAATTCACCCCTCCACTTT. Encoded protein: CASSFSGSSYNSPLHF.